This T cell receptor beta chain was identified in a study of a mutant IDH1 vaccine in newly diagnosed glioma. About the study: Across weeks 1, 3, 5, 7, 11, 15, 19 and 23, patients received a vaccination each time, eight in all. Patients were started on vaccination 4-6 weeks after radiotherapy alone, or with temozolomide cycles.

On this clone: Its target is not known.

As to time point: week 5, during vaccination. The content of each vaccine dose was 300 ug of mutant IDH1 20-mer peptide, and topical imiquimod accompanied it. Germline V gene data show CDR1 as SNHLY and CDR2 as FYNNEI. The CDR3 covers 11 residues. Trimming took 6 bases from V and 5 from J, leaving 8 bases between them. Assay used: immunoSEQ multiplex PCR; TCRdb lists only in-frame clones, some missing. The sample has some 55,000 clones; 80% to 90% are singletons. The sample consisted of PBMCs, taken from a glioma patient whose treatment included an IDH1 peptide vaccine. This clonotype was sampled from a middle-aged woman with glioma. The chain couples TRBV2 to TRBJ2-7, with D hard to call. For the CDR3, the DNA is TGTGCCAGCAGGGGAAATAACGAGCAGTACTTC. It codes for CASRGNNEQYF.